This T cell receptor beta chain was found in a study of CD8+ T cells in alopecia areata (dated 2018 in TCRdb). With regard to the full study: Treated patients were enrolled in an open-label pilot trial of oral tofacitinib at 5 to 10 mg twice daily for moderate-to-severe alopecia areata. Patients stayed on tofacitinib for 6 to 18 months and then had 6 months of follow-up off drug so that delayed response and recurrence could be assessed. The SALT score, which quantifies the percentage of affected scalp surface area, was used to measure disease severity in treated patients. To study T cell clonal expansion in alopecia areata, the researchers applied high-throughput TCRbeta sequencing to both the C3H/HeJ mouse model and human patients. Human TCRbeta sequencing covered scalp tissue and sorted CD4+ and CD8+ peripheral blood T cells from patchy and totalis/universalis alopecia areata patients and healthy controls. Patients on tofacitinib were biopsied at baseline and after 4 and 24 weeks of treatment, and several of the patients also had a later scalp biopsy. Clonality in the scalp was compared among normal scalp (n=4), patchy alopecia areata scalp (n=8), and alopecia totalis/universalis scalp (n=8). RNA came from the PAXgene miRNA kit for fixed scalp, the miRNeasy kit for PBMCs, and the RNeasy kit for mouse skin. Amplification of TCRbeta CDR3 regions was done by immunoSEQ multiplex PCR using 35 Vbeta forward primers and 13 Jbeta reverse primers.

This clone was found a few times. It has no known antigen specificity. No clone much larger than this one lies a single base away; base qualities are absent. Receptor amplification or capture employed the immunoSEQ multiplex PCR assay. RNA was extracted from all samples and reverse transcribed into cDNA, which served as template for TCR sequencing. SuperScript III was used to make first-strand cDNA, primed with a 2:1 mix of oligo-dT and random hexamers. A synthetic immune receptor repertoire was used to gauge amplification bias, and whatever bias remained was removed computationally. Processing in the source paper ran as follows. After raw reads were preprocessed to remove errors, the CDR3 was defined following IMGT conventions as running from the conserved cysteine to phenylalanine. Clonality was computed as 1 minus the Shannon entropy, with the entropy normalized by log2 of the number of productive unique TCRs. Whether each scalp clone was CD4 or CD8 was inferred by checking scalp TCRbeta sequences against the CD4 and CD8 repertoires from sorted blood. As stored in TCRdb, this immuneACCESS dataset retains in-frame rearrangements with V and J assigned. A fraction of the clones does not appear; measured against another copy, unresolved V genes explain less than half of the discrepancy, and the remainder lacks a known reason. The V and J calls and clone size come from that table; D and trimming were worked out from the DNA. This sample has about 220,000 clones in its table, and about 57% of those were observed once. Approximately 1.4% of the sample belongs to the ten largest clones.

The sample's time point label is to be understood as: less than five weeks on oral tofacitinib. In light of the paper, this sample's treatment or condition label describes: oral pan-JAK inhibitor, 5-10 mg twice daily. Lesional scalp punch biopsies and peripheral blood were collected from alopecia areata patients. After PBMCs were isolated by density centrifugation and stained for CD3, CD4 and CD8, a FACSAria was used to sort CD4+ and CD8+ T cells. Study-wide findings and limitations: Lesional scalp, especially in alopecia totalis/universalis, showed higher clonality and more expanded CD8+ clones than normal scalp, suggesting antigenic drive. Many expanded lesional clones were found to persist in scalp and blood during tofacitinib treatment, and relapse after treatment cessation may be partly explained by this persistence. Unlike mouse skin, which is dominated by gammadelta T cells, normal human skin has resident alphabeta T cells that are also sequenced, and this complicates analysis of the scalp TCR repertoire. Because the treated cohort was small and had just a single nonresponder, larger studies are needed to establish links between baseline CD8+ expansion and response. Tofacitinib significantly decreased scalp clonality and the number of expanded CD8+ clones among the top 100 scalp clones. Shared TCR sequences between patients were less evident than in mice, which may be partly attributable to HLA diversity in the patient population.

For CDR1 and CDR2, the germline V gene lists SGHTA and FQGNSA. The V end loses 3 bases and the J end loses 5 bases, and a stretch of 11 bases separates them. Including the terminal cysteine and phenylalanine, the CDR3 comprises 14 residues. The CDR3 DNA has 42 bases and is translated from base 1. The specimen comprised CD4+ T cells sorted from blood, sampled at week 4, from a patient treated with tofacitinib. The TCR originated in a human donor with alopecia areata. The chain couples TRBV7-2 to TRBJ2-1; no D gene call is confident. Here is the DNA: TGTGCCAGCAGCTTGCAGGTTGTCGACAATGAGCAGTTCTTC. Translation gives CASSLQVVDNEQFF.